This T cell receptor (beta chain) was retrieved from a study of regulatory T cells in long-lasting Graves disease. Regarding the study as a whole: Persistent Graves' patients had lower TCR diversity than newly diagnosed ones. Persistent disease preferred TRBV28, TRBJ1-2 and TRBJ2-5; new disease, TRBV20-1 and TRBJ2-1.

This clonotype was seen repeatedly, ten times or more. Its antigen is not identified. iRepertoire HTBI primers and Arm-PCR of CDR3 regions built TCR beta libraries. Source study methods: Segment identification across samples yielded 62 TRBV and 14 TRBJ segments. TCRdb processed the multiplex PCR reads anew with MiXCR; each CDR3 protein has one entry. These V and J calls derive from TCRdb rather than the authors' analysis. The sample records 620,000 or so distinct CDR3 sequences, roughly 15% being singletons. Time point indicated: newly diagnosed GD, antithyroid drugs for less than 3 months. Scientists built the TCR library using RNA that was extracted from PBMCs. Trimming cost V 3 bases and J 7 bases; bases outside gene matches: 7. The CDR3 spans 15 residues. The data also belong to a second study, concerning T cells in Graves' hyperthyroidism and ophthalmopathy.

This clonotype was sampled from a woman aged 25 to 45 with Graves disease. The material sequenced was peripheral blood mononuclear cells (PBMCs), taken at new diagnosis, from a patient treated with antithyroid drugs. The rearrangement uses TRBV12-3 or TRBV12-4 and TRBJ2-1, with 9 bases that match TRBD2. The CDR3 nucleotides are TGTGCCAGCAGTTTCTTCCTAGCGGGAATTAATGAGCAGTTCTTC. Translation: CASSFFLAGINEQFF.